These T cell receptor beta chains were read from a single sample in a study of OX40 agonist ivuxolimab in advanced cancers. Libraries were prepared by immunoSEQ multiplex PCR; TCRdb keeps only in-frame clonotypes and omits some of them. The repertoire holds just under 80,000 clones, 84% seen once, with around 25% in the top ten. Sample: CD4+ or CD8+ T cells sorted from blood, taken in a trial of the OX40 agonist ivuxolimab. The receptors stem from an adult with an advanced solid tumor such as melanoma, head and neck, liver or kidney cancer. The conserved cysteine and the conserved F or W are not part of the CDR3 here. Each record gives: CDR3 length, V gene, D gene, CDR3 protein. The D gene is left open where the match is weak.

cdr3_length: 11
v_call: TRBV5-4
d_call: -
cdr3_aa: ASSLAQKNIQY

cdr3_length: 14
v_call: TRBV13
d_call: TRBD2
cdr3_aa: ASSLAGGSASYEQY

cdr3_length: 12
v_call: TRBV28
d_call: -
cdr3_aa: ASFGTATYNEQF

cdr3_length: 11
v_call: TRBV19
d_call: TRBD1
cdr3_aa: ASSSRGFYEQY

cdr3_length: 15
v_call: TRBV13
d_call: TRBD2
cdr3_aa: ASSPLGLAGSSYEQY

cdr3_length: 14
v_call: TRBV5-4
d_call: -
cdr3_aa: ASSLSGATTNEKLF

cdr3_length: 13
v_call: TRBV11-2
d_call: -
cdr3_aa: ASSRSSNGAYEQY

cdr3_length: 13
v_call: TRBV7-9
d_call: TRBD1
cdr3_aa: ASSLGDRGGDGYT

cdr3_length: 15
v_call: TRBV18
d_call: TRBD2
cdr3_aa: ASSPRAGLADSKTQY

cdr3_length: 14
v_call: TRBV6-5
d_call: -
cdr3_aa: ASSYSSGDLTYEQY

cdr3_length: 10
v_call: TRBV15
d_call: -
cdr3_aa: ATSRDVTEAF

cdr3_length: 12
v_call: TRBV28
d_call: -
cdr3_aa: ASSLFVRAYEQY

cdr3_length: 17
v_call: TRBV19
d_call: TRBD1
cdr3_aa: ASSIGSGHRGLNADTQY

cdr3_length: 9
v_call: TRBV6-6
d_call: -
cdr3_aa: ASSYWDEQF

cdr3_length: 9
v_call: TRBV2
d_call: -
cdr3_aa: ASSPEGTIY

cdr3_length: 14
v_call: TRBV18
d_call: TRBD2
cdr3_aa: ASSSYSGRITGELF

cdr3_length: 12
v_call: TRBV9
d_call: -
cdr3_aa: ASSVGHWNTEAF

cdr3_length: 13
v_call: TRBV5-1
d_call: TRBD2
cdr3_aa: ASSPTSGEGYEQY

cdr3_length: 16
v_call: TRBV4-1
d_call: -
cdr3_aa: ASAAALALPSSYNEQF

cdr3_length: 13
v_call: TRBV5-1
d_call: -
cdr3_aa: ASSSTGRASGELF

cdr3_length: 9
v_call: TRBV13
d_call: -
cdr3_aa: ASTFGNEQF

cdr3_length: 15
v_call: TRBV7-9
d_call: -
cdr3_aa: ASSFSAEEGSYNEQF

cdr3_length: 12
v_call: TRBV10-2
d_call: TRBD1
cdr3_aa: ASSEVTGGATAF

cdr3_length: 13
v_call: TRBV5-1
d_call: TRBD2
cdr3_aa: ASSISGTSGYEQY

cdr3_length: 11
v_call: TRBV29-1
d_call: -
cdr3_aa: SVEVDRLQGQY

cdr3_length: 13
v_call: TRBV7-2
d_call: -
cdr3_aa: ASSLEPGPNQPQH

cdr3_length: 11
v_call: TRBV30
d_call: TRBD1
cdr3_aa: AWSPDRGYEQY

cdr3_length: 10
v_call: TRBV27
d_call: TRBD2
cdr3_aa: ASSFTGGTQY

cdr3_length: 11
v_call: TRBV5-1
d_call: -
cdr3_aa: ASSLAFQETQY

cdr3_length: 11
v_call: TRBV2
d_call: -
cdr3_aa: ASTVQLNTEAF

cdr3_length: 14
v_call: TRBV27
d_call: -
cdr3_aa: ASSPGQSPGWGKLF

cdr3_length: 11
v_call: TRBV2
d_call: -
cdr3_aa: ASSEQGYGELF

cdr3_length: 11
v_call: TRBV19
d_call: -
cdr3_aa: ASSPKRDYGYT

cdr3_length: 13
v_call: TRBV6-1
d_call: -
cdr3_aa: ASSDRREMDQPQH

cdr3_length: 14
v_call: TRBV2
d_call: -
cdr3_aa: ASRPPGHGNTGELF

cdr3_length: 12
v_call: TRBV5-1
d_call: TRBD1
cdr3_aa: ASSSGQGTGELF

cdr3_length: 14
v_call: TRBV13
d_call: -
cdr3_aa: ASSLGLCGANYGYT

cdr3_length: 11
v_call: TRBV7-9
d_call: -
cdr3_aa: ASSLSGDSPLH

cdr3_length: 11
v_call: TRBV30
d_call: TRBD1
cdr3_aa: AWRTGVYTEAF

cdr3_length: 13
v_call: TRBV7-9
d_call: -
cdr3_aa: ASSLDRFSGNTIY

cdr3_length: 11
v_call: TRBV30
d_call: -
cdr3_aa: AWRGQMNTEAF

cdr3_length: 11
v_call: TRBV4-3
d_call: -
cdr3_aa: ASSHGGPDTQY

cdr3_length: 11
v_call: TRBV30
d_call: -
cdr3_aa: AWSLQAYNEQF

cdr3_length: 14
v_call: TRBV6-6
d_call: TRBD2
cdr3_aa: ASSRLAGGGGNTQY

cdr3_length: 15
v_call: TRBV19
d_call: -
cdr3_aa: ASSIRGPPAGANVLT